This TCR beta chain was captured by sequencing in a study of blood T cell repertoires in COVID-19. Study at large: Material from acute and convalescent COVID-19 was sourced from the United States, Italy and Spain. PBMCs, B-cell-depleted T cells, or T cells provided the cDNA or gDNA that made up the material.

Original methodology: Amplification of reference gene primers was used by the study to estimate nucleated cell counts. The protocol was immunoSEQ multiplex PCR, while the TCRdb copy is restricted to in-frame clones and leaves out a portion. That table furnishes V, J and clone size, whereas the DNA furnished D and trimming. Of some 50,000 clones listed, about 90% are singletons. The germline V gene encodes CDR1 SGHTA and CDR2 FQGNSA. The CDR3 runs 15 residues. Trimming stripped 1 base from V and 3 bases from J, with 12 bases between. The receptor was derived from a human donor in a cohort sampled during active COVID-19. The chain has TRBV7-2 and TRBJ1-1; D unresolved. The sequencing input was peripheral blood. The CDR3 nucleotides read TGTGCCAGCAGCTTAGGCGCCGGTATGGACACTGAAGCTTTCTTT. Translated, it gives CASSLGAGMDTEAFF.